In this sample, the clone carrying this TCR beta chain turned up a few times. The sample is drawn from a study of regulatory T cells in long-lasting Graves disease. For TCR beta, libraries came from iRepertoire HTBI primers and Arm-PCR of CDR3 regions. TCRdb reprocessed the multiplex PCR reads with MiXCR, giving one entry per CDR3 protein. Of a few hundred thousand distinct CDR3 sequences listed, roughly 23% are singletons. Stated time point: persistent/refractory GD, antithyroid drugs over 5 years with positive TRAb. Researchers made the TCR library from RNA that was extracted from PBMCs. This CDR3 has 14 amino acids. The ends were cut back, 5 bases at V and 3 bases at J, with 17 bases in the middle. Looked up from germline, CDR1 is DFQATT and CDR2 is SNEGSKA (reference sequence).

The receptor was derived from a woman aged 40 to 55 with Graves disease. Sequencing used peripheral blood mononuclear cells (PBMCs), obtained when the disease was refractory, from a patient treated with antithyroid drugs. The chain joins TRBV20-1 to TRBJ2-7; possible D gene TRBD2, 5 bases. Here the CDR3 reads CSASPLAGLYEQYF. The CDR3 region has the DNA TGCAGTGCTTCTCCCTTGGCGGGCCTCTACGAGCAGTACTTC.